Detailed here is one T cell receptor beta chain. Its antigen is currently unknown. This specimen belongs to a study of Tregs in tolerant kidney transplant recipients. Study-wide results and caveats: This study did not directly address biological reproducibility. The small number of patients limits these findings pending further validation.

Method: immunoSEQ multiplex PCR; TCRdb's copy keeps in-frame clones and lacks some. Among some 90,000 clones listed, around nine tenths were seen once. V was pared by 0 bases and J by 4 bases, with 9 bases between. Germline V gene data show CDR1 as SGDLS and CDR2 as YYNGEE. CDR3 length: 14 residues. Thawed PBMCs were FACS-sorted into unstimulated CD4+CD25+CD127- regulatory T cells, CD4+CD25- non-regulatory cells, CD4 and CD8 cells. The sequenced sample was CD8+ T cells from blood. V and J are TRBV9 and TRBJ2-3, with no clear D. The TCR comes from a human donor in good health. This chain's CDR3 is CASSVGVTPDTQYF. CDR3 DNA: TGTGCCAGCAGCGTAGGGGTGACCCCAGATACGCAGTATTTT.